What follows are 2 T cell receptor beta chains derived from one specimen sequenced in a study of blood T cell repertoires in COVID-19. Clones were sequenced by immunoSEQ multiplex PCR, and TCRdb holds only the in-frame ones, with some missing. The sample holds around 300,000 clones, about 87% seen once. Sequencing was performed on PBMCs or T cells enriched from blood (not recorded which). Receptors originate from a woman aged 50 to 60 who had recovered from COVID-19.

The chain is built from TRBV29-1 and TRBJ1-1, with D unclear. The length of the CDR3 is 15 residues. Germline V gene lookup returns CDR1 SQVTM and CDR2 ANQGSEA. V was pared by 7 bases and J by 4 bases, with 22 bases between. In DNA, the CDR3 is TGCAGCGCACCCGGGAGACGAGCTGATGCCACTGAAGCTTTCTTT. As protein: CSAPGRRADATEAFF.

In DNA, the CDR3 is TGTGCCAGTGCAGTGGGCCCTCGGAACATTCAGTACTTC. Translation: CASAVGPRNIQYF. V and J are TRBV28 and TRBJ2-4, with D uncertain. This CDR3 has 13 amino acids. Trimming pared 9 bases from V and 7 bases from J, leaving 16 bases between. Germline CDR1 and CDR2: MDHEN and SYDVKM. Full variable domain (outside the CDR3, taken from reference TRBV28 and TRBJ2-4): DVKVTQSSRYLVKRTGEKVFLECVQDMDHENMFWYRQDPGLGLRLIYFSYDVKMKEKGDIPEGYSVSREKKERFSLILESASTNQTSMYLCASAVGPRNIQYFGAGTRLSVL.